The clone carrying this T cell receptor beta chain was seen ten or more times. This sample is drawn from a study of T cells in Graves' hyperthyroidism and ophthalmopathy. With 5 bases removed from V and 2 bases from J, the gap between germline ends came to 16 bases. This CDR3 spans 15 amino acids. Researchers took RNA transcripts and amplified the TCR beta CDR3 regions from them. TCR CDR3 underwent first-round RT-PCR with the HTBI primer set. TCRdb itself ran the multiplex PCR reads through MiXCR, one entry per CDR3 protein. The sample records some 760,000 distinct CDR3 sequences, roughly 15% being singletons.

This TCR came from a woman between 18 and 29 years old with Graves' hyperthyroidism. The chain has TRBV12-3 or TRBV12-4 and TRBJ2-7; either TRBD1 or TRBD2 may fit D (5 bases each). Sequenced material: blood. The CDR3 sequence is CASSPTGTDTYEQYF. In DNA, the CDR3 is TGTGCCAGCAGTCCCACCGGGACCGATACCTACGAGCAGTACTTC.